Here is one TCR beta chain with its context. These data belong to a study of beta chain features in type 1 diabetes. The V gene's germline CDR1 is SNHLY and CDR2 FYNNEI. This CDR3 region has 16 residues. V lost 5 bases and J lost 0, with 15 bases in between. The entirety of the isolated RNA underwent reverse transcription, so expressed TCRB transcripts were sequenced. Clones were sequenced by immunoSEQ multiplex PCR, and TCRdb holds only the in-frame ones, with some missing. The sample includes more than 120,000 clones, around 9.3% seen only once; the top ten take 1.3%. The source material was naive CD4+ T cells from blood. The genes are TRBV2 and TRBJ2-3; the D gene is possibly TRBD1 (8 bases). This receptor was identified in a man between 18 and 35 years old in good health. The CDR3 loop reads CASSQRGQESTDTQYF. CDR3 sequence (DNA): TGTGCCAGCAGTCAGCGGGGACAGGAAAGCACAGATACGCAGTATTTT.